This TCR beta chain was profiled in a study of cytomegalovirus exposure and HLA in healthy donors. Turning to the study itself: The Caucasian-associated ancestry cluster contained 75% to 85% of the 398 genotyped donors. Whole-study findings and limits: It was about 180 TCR beta chains that were listed as cytomegalovirus-associated. The Asian-associated ancestry cluster reportedly had fewer N-insertions than the roughly 670-donor mean in a later analysis.

V lost 4 bases and J lost 4, with 5 bases in between. CDR1 and CDR2 (germline): MNHNS, SASEGT. The CDR3 sequence is 12 residues long. With respect to this clone: Its antigen is unknown.

The PCR contained 60 Vbeta and 13 Jbeta primers. The method was immunoSEQ multiplex PCR; TCRdb's version includes in-frame clones alone and lacks a portion of them. The sample has around 130,000 clones, around 8.5% seen once; the top ten hold 5% to 6%. The genes are TRBV6-1 and TRBJ1-3; D gene ambiguous. The sequence was obtained from a man in his forties in good health and CMV-seronegative. Specimen: PBMCs. The CDR3 reads CASSVSGNTIYF. The CDR3, as DNA: TGTGCCAGCAGTGTGTCGGGAAACACCATATATTTT.